Listed here are 4 T cell receptor beta chains from one sample, sequenced in a study of T cell responses to AZD1222 COVID-19 vaccine. The table came from immunoSEQ multiplex PCR; TCRdb's copy has only in-frame clones and leaves some out. The sample holds some 150,000 clones, about 91% seen once. The sample was peripheral blood, taken on day 0 of AZD1222 vaccination. These receptors were taken from an adult in good health.

This clone was observed a single time. This rearrangement joins TRBV11-2 to TRBJ2-1, with TRBD1 matching over 8 bases. The CDR3 covers 16 residues. V trimming: 4 bases; J trimming: 4 bases; junction bases outside the gene matches: 9. The germline V gene has CDR1 SGHAT and CDR2 FQNNGV. CDR3 in amino acids: CASSSKTGAAYNEQFF. The CDR3 nucleotides are TGTGCCAGCAGCTCAAAGACAGGGGCCGCATACAATGAGCAGTTCTTC.

The chain recombines TRBV29-1 with TRBJ1-5; D might be TRBD1 (6 bases). Trimming stripped 4 bases from V and 0 bases from J, with 13 bases between. This CDR3 comprises 15 residues. Looked up from germline, CDR1 is SQVTM and CDR2 is ANQGSEA. The DNA of the CDR3 is TGCAGCGTTGGGCAGGGGCTTTCTAGCAATCAGCCCCAGCATTTT. Amino acid sequence: CSVGQGLSSNQPQHF.

The rearrangement joins TRBV7-2 to TRBJ1-2; D not resolved. The CDR3 spans 13 residues. V was shortened by 4 bases and J by 2 bases, with 8 bases between the two germline ends. CDR1 and CDR2 (germline): SGHTA, FQGNSA. The CDR3 coding sequence is TGTGCCAGCAGCTCATACAAGAACTATGGCTACACCTTC. The encoded protein is CASSSYKNYGYTF.

The chain couples TRBV5-1 to TRBJ1-1; the D is unclear. Trimming removed 4 bases at V and 7 bases at J, with 20 bases between. The CDR3 spans 15 residues. CDR1 is SGHRS and CDR2 is YFSETQ in the germline V gene. Here the CDR3 DNA reads TGCGCCAGCAGCCCTCAAGGAGCCGAGGTTGGTGAAGCTTTCTTT. It translates to CASSPQGAEVGEAFF.